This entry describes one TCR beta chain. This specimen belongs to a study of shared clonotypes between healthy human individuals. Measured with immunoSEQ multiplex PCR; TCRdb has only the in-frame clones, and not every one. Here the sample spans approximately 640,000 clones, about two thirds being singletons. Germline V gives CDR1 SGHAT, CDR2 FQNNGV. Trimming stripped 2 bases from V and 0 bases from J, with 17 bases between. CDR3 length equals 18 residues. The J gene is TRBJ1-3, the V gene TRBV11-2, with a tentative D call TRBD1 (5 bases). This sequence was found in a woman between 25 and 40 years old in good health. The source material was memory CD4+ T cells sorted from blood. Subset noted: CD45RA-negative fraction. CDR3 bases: TGTGCCAGCAGCTTACCCTCTGGGGGACGCCTCTCTGGAAACACCATATATTTT. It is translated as CASSLPSGGRLSGNTIYF.